This is a list of T cell receptor beta chains from one sample in a study of cytomegalovirus exposure and HLA in healthy donors. TCRdb's copy holds only in-frame clones and misses some; the assay was immunoSEQ multiplex PCR. The sample consists of roughly 230,000 clones, 80% to 95% of them appearing once. The sample was PBMCs. Receptor source: a girl aged 2 to 9 in good health and CMV-seronegative. Each CDR3 is given with its conserved first and last residue. Fields, in order: J gene, V gene, D gene, clone size, CDR3 protein, CDR3 DNA. A D gene is named only where the DNA matches it firmly. Clone size is stated in some rows and not others, as once, few, many or a class when expanded.

TRBJ1-1,TRBV29-1,.,.,CSVGNRVNTEAFF,TGCAGCGTTGGAAACAGGGTGAACACTGAAGCTTTCTTT
TRBJ1-2,TRBV15,TRBD1,.,CATSSRQGDIYGYTF,TGTGCCACCAGCTCAAGACAGGGGGACATTTATGGCTACACCTTC
TRBJ1-2,TRBV25-1,.,once,CASSPGYGYTF,TGTGCCAGCAGCCCGGGGTATGGCTACACCTTC
TRBJ1-3,TRBV25-1,.,.,CASSEWGGEANTIYF,TGTGCCAGCAGTGAATGGGGCGGTGAGGCAAACACCATATATTTT
TRBJ2-5,TRBV19,TRBD2,.,CASSIGGTTQETQYF,TGTGCCAGTAGTATAGGGGGGACTACACAAGAGACCCAGTACTTC
TRBJ2-2,TRBV6-6,TRBD1,.,CASRQATGTHGELFF,TGTGCCAGCAGGCAGGCGACAGGGACCCACGGGGAGCTGTTTTTT
TRBJ2-2,TRBV20-1,.,.,CSVIPGELFF,TGCAGTGTTATCCCCGGGGAGCTGTTTTTT
TRBJ2-7,TRBV6-1,TRBD1,.,CASGFMTGTSVEQYF,TGTGCCAGCGGCTTTATGACAGGGACCTCTGTCGAGCAGTACTTC
TRBJ2-5,TRBV7-2,.,.,CASSLDRGRTETQYF,TGTGCCAGCAGCTTAGACCGGGGTAGGACAGAGACCCAGTACTTC
TRBJ1-4,TRBV28,.,.,CASSQFLGGINEKLFF,TGTGCCAGCAGTCAGTTCCTTGGGGGCATTAATGAAAAACTGTTTTTT
TRBJ1-1,TRBV5-1,TRBD1,.,CASSLGRGQEYTEAFF,TGCGCCAGCAGCTTGGGAAGGGGGCAGGAATACACTGAAGCTTTCTTT
TRBJ1-2,TRBV29-1,.,.,CSVEIGGAVGYTF,TGCAGCGTTGAAATCGGCGGGGCCGTTGGCTACACCTTC
TRBJ1-1,TRBV6-5,.,.,CASIWTENTEAFF,TGTGCCAGCATTTGGACAGAGAACACTGAAGCTTTCTTT
TRBJ2-7,TRBV28,.,once,CASSSWADYEQYF,TGTGCCAGCAGCTCCTGGGCAGATTACGAGCAGTACTTC
TRBJ2-2,TRBV18,TRBD1,once,CASSETGGYTGELFF,TGTGCCAGCTCAGAGACAGGGGGCTACACCGGGGAGCTGTTTTTT
TRBJ1-2,TRBV6-1,TRBD1,.,CASRTSGTGGRGYTF,TGTGCCAGCAGAACATCCGGGACAGGGGGGAGAGGCTACACCTTC
TRBJ2-5,TRBV7-9,.,.,CAGEGTREETQYF,TGTGCCGGCGAGGGGACCCGGGAGGAGACCCAGTACTTC
TRBJ2-7,TRBV7-8,TRBD1,.,CASSLGTGLHEQYF,TGTGCCAGCAGCTTAGGGACAGGGCTACACGAGCAGTACTTC
TRBJ1-5,TRBV6-1,.,.,CASSLQARSYQPQHF,TGTGCCAGCAGTCTGCAAGCCAGGTCCTATCAGCCCCAGCATTTT
TRBJ2-1,TRBV27,TRBD2,once,CASRPGGRNNNEQFF,TGTGCCAGCAGACCAGGCGGGAGGAACAACAATGAGCAGTTCTTC
TRBJ1-1,TRBV5-1,TRBD1,.,CASSPGQGDTEAFF,TGCGCCAGCAGCCCAGGACAGGGGGACACTGAAGCTTTCTTT
TRBJ2-5,TRBV28,TRBD2,.,CASSTGLAGAKTQYF,TGTGCCAGCAGTACCGGACTAGCGGGGGCCAAGACCCAGTACTTC
TRBJ2-2,TRBV29-1,TRBD1,.,CSVRDRINTGELFF,TGCAGCGTAAGGGACAGGATAAACACCGGGGAGCTGTTTTTT
TRBJ2-1,TRBV19,TRBD2,.,CASCNTSGLYNEQFF,TGTGCCAGTTGTAATACTAGCGGGCTTTACAATGAGCAGTTCTTC
TRBJ2-5,TRBV27,TRBD2,.,CASSLFYASGHQETQYF,TGTGCCAGCAGTTTATTTTACGCTAGCGGTCACCAAGAGACCCAGTACTTC
TRBJ2-1,TRBV27,TRBD2,.,CASSLTPFSGRDNEQFF,TGTGCCAGCAGTTTAACACCGTTTAGCGGGAGAGACAATGAGCAGTTCTTC
TRBJ2-1,TRBV2,.,.,CVSSSSTSSYNEQFF,TGTGTCAGCAGCTCTAGCACGAGCTCCTACAATGAGCAGTTCTTC
TRBJ1-3,TRBV9,TRBD1,.,CASSVTGGSGNTIYF,TGTGCCAGCAGCGTAACAGGGGGCTCTGGAAACACCATATATTTT
TRBJ2-7,TRBV18,TRBD2,.,CASSPRLAGGVYEQYF,TGTGCCAGCTCACCCCGACTAGCGGGAGGCGTCTACGAGCAGTACTTC